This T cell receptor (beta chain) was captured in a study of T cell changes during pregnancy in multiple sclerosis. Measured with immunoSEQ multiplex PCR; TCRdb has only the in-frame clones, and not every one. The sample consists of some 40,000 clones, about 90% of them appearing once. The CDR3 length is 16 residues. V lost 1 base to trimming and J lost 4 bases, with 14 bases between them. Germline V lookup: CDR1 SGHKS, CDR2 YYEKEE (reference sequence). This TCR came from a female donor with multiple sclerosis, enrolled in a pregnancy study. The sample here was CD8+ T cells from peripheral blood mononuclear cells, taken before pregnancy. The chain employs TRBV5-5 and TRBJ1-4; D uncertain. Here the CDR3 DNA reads TGTGCCAGCAGCTTGCGGAAGGGAGGATATAATGAAAAACTGTTTTTT. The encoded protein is CASSLRKGGYNEKLFF.